This entry describes one TCR beta chain. Its antigen remains undetermined. The record has no base qualities; no much larger clone is one base away. The sample is drawn from a study of blood T cell repertoires in COVID-19 (dated by TCRdb to about 2020). Broadly, across the study: The collaborator samples originated in the United States, Italy and Spain and spanned the acute and convalescent phases of COVID-19. Subjects who had been exposed to COVID-19, were actively infected with it, or had recovered from it provided the deeply sampled blood TCRbeta repertoires that made up the dataset. Samples were obtained from the ongoing ImmuneRACE study (first 160 participants) and from approximately 1,200 subjects provided by 6 global collaborators. The material from the prospective study consisted of cDNA or gDNA derived from T cells, B-cell-depleted T cells, or PBMCs. A de-identified subject ID, COVID-19 status, age in years and sex were almost always included in the sample metadata. The repertoires were released in a freely available public database meant as a resource for research on the immune response to SARS-CoV-2. HLA class I and class II types, where available, came from metadata supplied by the sample provider rather than from assay-based typing. Study-level results and caveats: The amount of clinical and demographic metadata varied by source and participant and was provided uncurated.

In the prospective study, participants were about 18 to 95 years old, resided in about two dozen geographic areas of the United States, and were enrolled through a virtual design. To assign participants to cohorts, the prospective study relied on clinical history that participants themselves reported in a screening survey and a study questionnaire. In the prospective study, whole blood, serum and a nasopharyngeal or oropharyngeal swab were collected from each participant by mobile phlebotomists. Over a roughly 2-month period, participants in the prospective study had the option of providing additional blood draws and questionnaires. Before DNA extraction, prospective study blood samples were shipped either frozen or at room temperature. The CDR3 spans 15 residues, from the cysteine through the phenylalanine. Left in the record is the CDR3 DNA by itself, 45 bases read in frame from the first base. As encoded in the germline V gene, CDR1 is SGDLS while CDR2 is YYNGEE. Trimming takes 2 bases off V and 0 bases off J; junction bases not matched to a gene: 3.

The immunoSEQ Assay, a bias-controlled multiplex PCR, was used to amplify TCRbeta CDR3 regions from genomic DNA. The paper's processing steps were these. The number of nucleated cells in each sample was estimated from the amplification of reference gene primers within the assay. Sequence reads were collapsed and filtered to measure the absolute abundance of every unique TCRbeta CDR3 rearrangement. Productive Simpson clonality was computed per sample as the square root of Simpson's diversity index over productive rearrangements. TCRdb holds this immuneACCESS table with in-frame rearrangements only. Some clones are missing; in checked studies, unresolved V genes explain under half, and the rest has no known cause. The V and J calls and clone size are taken from that table; D and trimming were inferred from the DNA. Counted in this sample were 140,000 to 150,000 clones; approximately 87% of them appeared once. About 1.2% of the sample is in the top ten clones.

The sample consisted of PBMCs or T cells enriched from blood (not recorded which). In this chain, TRBV9 is recombined with TRBJ2-7; 9 junctional bases match TRBD1. This receptor was taken from a woman aged 25-40 years with acute COVID-19. The CDR3 amino acid sequence is: CASSVGQGPSYEQYF. The DNA sequence reads TGTGCCAGCAGCGTGGGACAGGGCCCCTCCTACGAGCAGTACTTC.